One sample yielded the 23 T cell receptor beta chains listed below, sequenced in a study of cytomegalovirus exposure and HLA in healthy donors. In the PCR, 60 Vbeta and 13 Jbeta primers were used. TCRdb's table, derived via immunoSEQ multiplex PCR, lists solely in-frame clones and lacks some. The sample yields 150,000 to 200,000 clones, approximately 67% seen once. The specimen sequenced was PBMCs. The receptors shown here come from a young woman in good health and CMV-seropositive.

The chain has TRBV6-1 and TRBJ1-3; D ambiguous. The CDR3 contains 14 residues. Germline V gene sequence: CDR1 MNHNS, CDR2 SASEGT. V lost 6 bases and J 0 bases, leaving 9 bases between the germline ends. This chain's CDR3 is CASRKASSGNTIYF. CDR3 bases: TGTGCCAGCAGGAAGGCTAGCTCTGGAAACACCATATATTTT.

The V and J genes are TRBV13 and TRBJ1-1; the match to TRBD1 covers 7 bases. The V segment lost 5 bases and the J segment 0 bases; nucleotides outside the gene matches: 6. The V gene's germline CDR1 is PRHDT and CDR2 FYEKMQ (reference sequence). This CDR3 contains 15 residues. CDR3: CASSPLGQMNTEAFF. The CDR3 nucleotides read TGTGCCAGCAGCCCACTGGGACAGATGAACACTGAAGCTTTCTTT.

The gene calls are TRBV5-1 and TRBJ2-6; weak D call: TRBD1 (6 bases). The germline V gene encodes CDR1 SGHRS and CDR2 YFSETQ. CDR3 length equals 16 residues. V shed 0 bases and J shed 2 bases, with 9 bases lying between them. CDR3 region: CASSLVGGPGANVLTF. CDR3 coding DNA: TGCGCCAGCAGCTTGGTAGGGGGACCTGGGGCCAACGTCCTGACTTTC.

The table lists this clone with a few counts. This chain links TRBV29-1 with TRBJ2-7, with 8 bases identical to TRBD2. After removal of 5 bases from V and 4 bases from J, the junction contained 7 bases not matched to a gene. This CDR3 comprises 13 residues. CDR1 is SQVTM, CDR2 ANQGSEA, per germline. CDR3 protein: CSVRAGGEYEQYF. DNA of the CDR3: TGCAGCGTTAGGGCGGGGGGAGAGTACGAGCAGTACTTC.

The chain carries TRBV7-2 and TRBJ1-2, with D maybe TRBD1 (6 bases). Per the germline V gene, CDR1 is SGHTA and CDR2 is FQGNSA. V was pared by 4 bases and J by 8 bases, with 20 bases between. The CDR3 totals 15 residues. Written as DNA, the CDR3 is TGTGCCAGCAGCTCCCTCTCGTGGCGGGGGCAGGGCTACACCTTC. This gives the protein CASSSLSWRGQGYTF.

The J gene is TRBJ1-4, the V gene TRBV7-2; 7 positions match TRBD1. Germline V gene data show CDR1 as SGHTA and CDR2 as FQGNSA. The V and J ends lost 2 bases and 7 bases, in that order; junction bases with no gene match: 10. This CDR3 is built from 16 residues. CDR3 in amino acids: CASSLRTGGVPEKLFF. CDR3 DNA sequence: TGTGCCAGCAGCTTAAGGACAGGAGGAGTGCCTGAAAAACTGTTTTTT. Full variable domain (remainder filled in from reference TRBV7-2 and TRBJ1-4): GAGVSQSPSNKVTEKGKDVELRCDPISGHTALYWYRQSLGQGLEFLIYFQGNSAPDKSGLPSDRFSAERTGGSVSTLTIQRTQQEDSAVYLCASSLRTGGVPEKLFFGSGTQLSVL.

The CDR3: CAWSATATLNTEAFF. The CDR3 region has the DNA TGTGCCTGGAGTGCCACAGCCACCCTGAACACTGAAGCTTTCTTT. V usage is TRBV30 and J usage is TRBJ1-1; D is unclear. Germline loops: CDR1 GTSNPN, CDR2 SVGIG (reference sequence). Between the trimmed V and J ends, which lost 1 base and 0 bases, there was a span of 12 bases. This CDR3 is built from 15 residues.

This clone has a handful of counts. CDR3 sequence reads: CASSSGGSGGAGEQFF. In nucleotides, the CDR3 is TGTGCCAGCAGCTCGGGAGGGAGCGGGGGGGCCGGTGAGCAGTTCTTC. J is TRBJ2-1 and V is TRBV7-2, with 10 bases fitting TRBD2. The CDR3 runs 16 residues. J was trimmed by 9 bases and V by 4 bases; bases with no gene match: 12. The V gene's germline CDR1 is SGHTA and CDR2 FQGNSA. The variable domain in full, completed from reference TRBV7-2 and TRBJ2-1, reads GAGVSQSPSNKVTEKGKDVELRCDPISGHTALYWYRQSLGQGLEFLIYFQGNSAPDKSGLPSDRFSAERTGGSVSTLTIQRTQQEDSAVYLCASSSGGSGGAGEQFFGPGTRLTVL.

In its sample, this clone was seen once. V and J are TRBV5-6 and TRBJ1-3; the match to TRBD1 covers 9 bases. The CDR3 spans 17 residues. V lost 5 bases to trimming and J lost 4 bases; unmatched junction nucleotides: 13. CDR1 SGHDT and CDR2 YYEEEE come from the germline V gene. The CDR3 DNA is TGTGCCAGCAGGGAAACAGGGGGCGCATCGTCAGGAAACACCATATATTTT. Translated: CASRETGGASSGNTIYF.

The genes are TRBV14 and TRBJ2-7; 13 bases line up with TRBD2. V was pared by 3 bases and J by 9 bases, with 8 bases of the junction left unmatched. CDR3 size: 15 residues. The germline CDR1 and CDR2 sequences are SGHDN and FVKESK. CDR3 DNA: TGTGCCAGCAGCCAGGGACTAGCGGGAAGTTGGTGGCAGTACTTC. This sequence encodes CASSQGLAGSWWQYF. The whole variable domain, remainder taken from reference TRBV14 and TRBJ2-7, is EAGVTQFPSHSVIEKGQTVTLRCDPISGHDNLYWYRRVMGKEIKFLLHFVKESKQDESGMPNNRFLAERTGGTYSTLKVQPAELEDSGVYFCASSQGLAGSWWQYFGPGTRLTVT.

This clone turned up a few times. This chain joins TRBV25-1 and TRBJ2-6; D is unresolved. Germline V gives CDR1 MGHDK, CDR2 SYGVNS. CDR3 length: 13 amino acids. Trimming cost V 1 base and J 4 bases, with 2 bases left between them. CDR3 protein: CASSELGANVLTF. DNA of the CDR3: TGTGCCAGCAGTGAATTAGGGGCCAACGTCCTGACTTTC.

The V call is TRBV14, the J call TRBJ2-1; 8 nucleotides match TRBD2. The CDR3 spans 15 residues. Germline CDR1 and CDR2: SGHDN and FVKESK. J was trimmed by 4 bases and V by 1 base; bases with no gene match: 3. The CDR3 is CASSQVRGAYNEQFF. The CDR3 nucleotides read TGTGCCAGCAGCCAAGTGCGGGGGGCATACAATGAGCAGTTCTTC.

The chain joins TRBV10-3 to TRBJ2-1; TRBD2 agrees at 14 bases. Germline CDR1 ENHRY, CDR2 SYGVKD. V gave up 10 bases and J gave up 0 bases; unmatched junction bases: 11. CDR3 length equals 18 residues. Here the CDR3 DNA reads TGTGCCACCGCAGGCGGGACTAGCGGGAGTGTCTCCTACAATGAGCAGTTCTTC. This translates into CATAGGTSGSVSYNEQFF.

The V and J genes are TRBV7-9 and TRBJ2-7, with 8 bases lining up with TRBD1. Losses at the gene ends were 5 bases for V and 0 bases for J; bases not matched to a gene: 3. CDR1 is SEHNR, CDR2 FQNEAQ, per germline (reference sequence). The CDR3 spans 14 residues. CDR3: CASSRTGSSYEQYF. The CDR3 DNA is TGTGCCAGCAGCCGGACAGGGAGCTCCTACGAGCAGTACTTC.

This clone was observed a few times. The gene calls are TRBV7-3 and TRBJ1-1; TRBD1 might be the D (5 bases). Germline CDR1 is SGHTA and CDR2 is FQGTGA. V lost 1 base to trimming and J lost 6 bases, with 18 bases between them. This CDR3 has 16 amino acids. The CDR3 DNA is TGTGCCAGCAGCTTAATTCCGGGGGGTACCCTTGCTGAAGCTTTCTTT. Encoded protein: CASSLIPGGTLAEAFF.

The rearrangement joins TRBV2 to TRBJ1-5; 7 bases match TRBD1. Germline assignment: CDR1 SNHLY and CDR2 FYNNEI. The CDR3 runs 15 residues. J gave up 0 bases and V 7 bases, and 6 bases lay outside the gene matches. CDR3 protein: CASKRQGHSNQPQHF. The CDR3 bases are TGTGCCAGCAAACGACAGGGTCATAGCAATCAGCCCCAGCATTTT.

This chain uses TRBV29-1 with TRBJ2-1; D unclear. From germline, CDR1 is SQVTM and CDR2 ANQGSEA. The CDR3 is 13 residues long. The V end was cut by 4 bases, the J end by 4 bases, with 11 bases between. The CDR3 spells CSVVYPPYNEQFF. DNA of the CDR3: TGCAGCGTTGTGTATCCTCCGTACAATGAGCAGTTCTTC.

The CDR3: CASSFGSGSYEQYF. CDR3 nucleotides: TGTGCCAGCAGCTTTGGGTCGGGGAGCTACGAGCAGTACTTC. The gene calls are TRBV5-6 and TRBJ2-7, with a possible D match to TRBD2 (5 bases). Germline loops: CDR1 SGHDT, CDR2 YYEEEE. The CDR3 length is 14 residues. Trimming removed 2 bases at V and 3 bases at J, with 12 bases between.

This chain joins TRBV19 and TRBJ2-5, with 7 bases identical to TRBD1. The V segment lost 7 bases and the J segment 5 bases; nucleotides outside the gene matches: 10. The CDR3 has 14 residues. The germline V gene encodes CDR1 LNHDA and CDR2 SQIVND (reference sequence). The CDR3 bases are TGTGCCAGTACGGACCAGGGGGTCAGCGAGACCCAGTACTTC. As protein: CASTDQGVSETQYF.

The chain is built from TRBV9 and TRBJ1-6; D may be TRBD1 (6 bases). This CDR3 is built from 18 residues. Germline CDR1 SGDLS, CDR2 YYNGEE. CDR3 sequence reads: CSRTFCARGNYAYSPLHF. The CDR3 nucleotides are TGTTCGCGCACGTTTTGTGCGAGGGGGAATTACGCCTATTCACCCCTCCACTTT.

The chain combines TRBV19 with TRBJ1-5, with D maybe TRBD1 (5 bases). The CDR3 is made up of 15 amino acids. The ends were cut back, 2 bases at V and 7 bases at J, with 15 bases in the middle. Germline CDR1 and CDR2: LNHDA and SQIVND (reference sequence). For the CDR3, the DNA is TGTGCCAGTAGTATACAAGGAGGGGAGTACCAGCCCCAGCATTTT. Translated, it gives CASSIQGGEYQPQHF. Drawing the rest from reference TRBV19 and TRBJ1-5, the complete variable domain is DGGITQSPKYLFRKEGQNVTLSCEQNLNHDAMYWYRQDPGQGLRLIYYSQIVNDFQKGDIAEGYSVSREKKESFPLTVTSAQKNPTAFYLCASSIQGGEYQPQHFGDGTRLSIL.

This chain uses TRBV25-1 with TRBJ2-6; D not resolved. Germline CDR1 and CDR2: MGHDK and SYGVNS. V lost 4 bases and J lost 0, with 4 bases in between. The CDR3 loop spans 14 amino acids. The CDR3 DNA follows: TGTGCCAGCAGTGCGTACTCTGGGGCCAACGTCCTGACTTTC. This codes for CASSAYSGANVLTF.

The chain recombines TRBV19 with TRBJ2-7; 9 positions agree with TRBD1. J was trimmed by 5 bases and V by 10 bases; bases with no gene match: 9. This CDR3 is built from 13 residues. Germline V gene lookup returns CDR1 LNHDA and CDR2 SQIVND (reference sequence). The CDR3 is CATRGQGAHEQYF. For the CDR3, the DNA is TGTGCCACCAGGGGACAGGGTGCCCACGAGCAGTACTTC.